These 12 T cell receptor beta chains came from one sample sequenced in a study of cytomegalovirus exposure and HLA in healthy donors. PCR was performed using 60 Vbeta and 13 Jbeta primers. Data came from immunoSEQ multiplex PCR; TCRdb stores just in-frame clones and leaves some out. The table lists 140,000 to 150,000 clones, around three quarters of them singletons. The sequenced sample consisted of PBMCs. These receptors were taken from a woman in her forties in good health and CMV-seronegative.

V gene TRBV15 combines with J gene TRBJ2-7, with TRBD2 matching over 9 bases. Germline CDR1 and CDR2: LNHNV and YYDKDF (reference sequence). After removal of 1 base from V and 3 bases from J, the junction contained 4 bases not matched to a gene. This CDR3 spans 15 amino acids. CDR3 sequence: CATSRGTSEVYEQYF. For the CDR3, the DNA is TGTGCCACCAGCAGAGGGACTAGCGAAGTCTACGAGCAGTACTTC.

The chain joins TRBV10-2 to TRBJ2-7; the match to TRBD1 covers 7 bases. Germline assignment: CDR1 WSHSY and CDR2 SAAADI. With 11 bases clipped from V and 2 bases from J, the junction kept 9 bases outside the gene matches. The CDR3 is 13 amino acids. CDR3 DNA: TGCGCCGTACGACAGGGTGTGACCTACGAGCAGTACTTC. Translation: CAVRQGVTYEQYF.

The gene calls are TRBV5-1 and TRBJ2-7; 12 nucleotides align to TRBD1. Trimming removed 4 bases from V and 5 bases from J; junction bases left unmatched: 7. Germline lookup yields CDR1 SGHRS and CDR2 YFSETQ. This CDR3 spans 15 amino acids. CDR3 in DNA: TGCGCCAGCAGCCCAGGGGACAGGGGGCCCCACGAGCAGTACTTC. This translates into CASSPGDRGPHEQYF.

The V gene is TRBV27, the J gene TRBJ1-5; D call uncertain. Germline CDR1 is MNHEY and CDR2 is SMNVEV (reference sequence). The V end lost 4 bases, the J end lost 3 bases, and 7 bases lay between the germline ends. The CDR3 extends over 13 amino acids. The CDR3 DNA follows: TGTGCCAGCAGTTGGCAGGTCAATCAGCCCCAGCATTTT. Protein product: CASSWQVNQPQHF.

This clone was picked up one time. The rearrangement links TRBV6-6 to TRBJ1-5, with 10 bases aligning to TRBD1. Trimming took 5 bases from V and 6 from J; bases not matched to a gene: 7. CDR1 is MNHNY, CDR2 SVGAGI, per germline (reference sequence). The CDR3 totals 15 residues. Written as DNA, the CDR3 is TGTGCCAGCAGTGTACCGGGACAGGGGACTCAGCCCCAGCATTTT. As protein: CASSVPGQGTQPQHF.

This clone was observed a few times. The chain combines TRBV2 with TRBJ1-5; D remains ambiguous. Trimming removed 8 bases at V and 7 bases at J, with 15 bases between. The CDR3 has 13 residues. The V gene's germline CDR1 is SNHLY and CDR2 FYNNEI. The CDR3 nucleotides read TGTGCCAGCGGAACTACGAACACGCAGCCCCAGCATTTT. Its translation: CASGTTNTQPQHF. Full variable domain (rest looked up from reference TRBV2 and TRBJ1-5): EPEVTQTPSHQVTQMGQEVILRCVPISNHLYFYWYRQILGQKVEFLVSFYNNEISEKSEIFDDQFSVERPDGSNFTLKIRSTKLEDSAMYFCASGTTNTQPQHFGDGTRLSIL.

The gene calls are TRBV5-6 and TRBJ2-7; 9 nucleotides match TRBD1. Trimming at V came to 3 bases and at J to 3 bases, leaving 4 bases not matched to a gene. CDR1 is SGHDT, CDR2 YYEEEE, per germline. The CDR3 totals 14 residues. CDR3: CASSSPGQGYEQYF. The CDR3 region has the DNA TGTGCCAGCAGCTCTCCGGGACAGGGCTACGAGCAGTACTTC.

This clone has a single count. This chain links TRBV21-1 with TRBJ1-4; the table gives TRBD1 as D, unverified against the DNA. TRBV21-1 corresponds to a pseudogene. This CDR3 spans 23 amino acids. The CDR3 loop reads CASSKPFRGTGGVRGHTNEKLFF. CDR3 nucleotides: TGTGCCAGCAGCAAGCCCTTCAGGGGGACAGGGGGCGTTAGGGGGCATACTAATGAAAAACTGTTTTTT.

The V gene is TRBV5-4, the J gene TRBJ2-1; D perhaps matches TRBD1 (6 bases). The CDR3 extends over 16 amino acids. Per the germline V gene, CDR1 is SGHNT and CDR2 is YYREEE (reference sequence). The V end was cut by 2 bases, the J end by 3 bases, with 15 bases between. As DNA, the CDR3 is TGTGCCAGCAGCTTAAAAACCGGGACAAACTACAATGAGCAGTTCTTC. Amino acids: CASSLKTGTNYNEQFF.

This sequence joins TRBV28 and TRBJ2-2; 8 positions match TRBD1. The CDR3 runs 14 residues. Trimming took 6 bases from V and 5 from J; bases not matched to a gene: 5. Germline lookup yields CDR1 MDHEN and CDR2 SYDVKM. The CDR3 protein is CASRMQGATGELFF. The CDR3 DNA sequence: TGTGCCAGCAGGATGCAGGGGGCTACCGGGGAGCTGTTTTTT.

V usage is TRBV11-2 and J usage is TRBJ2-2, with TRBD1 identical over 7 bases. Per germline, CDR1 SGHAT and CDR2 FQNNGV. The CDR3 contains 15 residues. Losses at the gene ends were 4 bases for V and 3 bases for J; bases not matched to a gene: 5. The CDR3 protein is CASSSDRAYTGELFF. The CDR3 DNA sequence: TGTGCCAGCAGCTCAGACAGGGCCTACACCGGGGAGCTGTTTTTT.

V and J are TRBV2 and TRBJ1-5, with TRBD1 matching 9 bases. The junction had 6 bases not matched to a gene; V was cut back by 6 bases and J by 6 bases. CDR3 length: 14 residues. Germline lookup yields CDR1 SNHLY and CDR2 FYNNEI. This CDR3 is CASSPTGGLQPQHF. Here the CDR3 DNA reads TGTGCCAGCAGCCCCACAGGGGGCCTTCAGCCCCAGCATTTT.